The T cell receptor beta chain described here comes from a study of control samples from healthy donors and cancer patients. The ends were cut back, 1 base at V and 0 bases at J, with 4 bases in the middle. This CDR3 spans 15 amino acids. Germline V gene sequence: CDR1 SEHNR, CDR2 FQNEAQ (reference sequence). Assay used: immunoSEQ multiplex PCR; TCRdb lists only in-frame clones, some missing. This table holds around 140,000 clones, 85% to 95% found once. V and J are TRBV7-9 and TRBJ2-6, with unresolved D. The sequencing input was blood. The TCR comes from a man aged 40-49 years in good health. The CDR3 reads CASSLVPSGANVLTF. The CDR3 DNA is TGTGCCAGCAGCTTAGTCCCCTCTGGGGCCAACGTCCTGACTTTC.